A selection of T cell receptor beta chains follows, all from one sample in a study of T cells after yellow fever vaccination. TCRdb passed the 5' RACE reads through MiXCR, listing each CDR3 protein once. Here the sample spans about 140,000 distinct CDR3 sequences, about 6.9% being singletons. This sample comprised CD4+ T cells sorted from PBMCs, obtained 10 days after the yellow fever booster vaccination. Source of these receptors: a man aged 30 to 39 who received the YFV17D yellow fever vaccine. Both conserved end residues are part of each CDR3. Each record gives: J gene, D gene, CDR3 length, V gene, clone size, CDR3 protein, CDR3 DNA. The D gene is left open where the match is weak. Only some rows state a clone size, as once, few, many or a class for expanded clones.

>TRBJ2-5|TRBD2|13|TRBV7-9|.
CASSHPAGGSQYF
TGTGCCAGCAGCCACCCAGCGGGAGGTTCCCAGTACTTC
>TRBJ1-2|.|15|TRBV12-3/TRBV12-4|many
CASAPSGTVPHGYTF
TGTGCCAGCGCCCCCTCCGGGACCGTCCCTCATGGCTACACCTTC
>TRBJ2-3|.|14|TRBV12-3/TRBV12-4|many
CASSKDVSTDTQYF
TGTGCCAGCAGTAAAGACGTTAGCACAGATACGCAGTATTTT
>TRBJ2-7|TRBD2|14|TRBV9|many
CASSPASGSYEQYF
TGTGCCAGCAGCCCGGCTAGCGGGTCCTACGAGCAGTACTTC
>TRBJ1-4|.|14|TRBV20-1|many
CSATEGGTNEKLFF
TGCAGTGCTACCGAGGGAGGAACTAATGAAAAACTGTTTTTT
>TRBJ2-7|.|13|TRBV5-1|many
CASSVENSYEQYF
TGCGCCAGCAGCGTGGAGAACTCCTACGAGCAGTACTTC
>TRBJ2-1|TRBD2|13|TRBV6-2/TRBV6-3|many
CASSPWTRSEQFF
TGTGCCAGCAGTCCCTGGACTAGAAGTGAGCAGTTCTTC
>TRBJ2-5|TRBD2|14|TRBV30|many
CAWTVAGGWETQYF
TGTGCCTGGACGGTAGCGGGAGGTTGGGAGACCCAGTACTTC
>TRBJ2-5|.|11|TRBV6-2/TRBV6-3|many
CASTQQETQYF
TGTGCCAGCACCCAGCAAGAGACCCAGTACTTC
>TRBJ1-2|.|12|TRBV12-3/TRBV12-4|many
CASSKGVSGYTF
TGTGCCAGCAGCAAGGGAGTCTCCGGCTACACCTTC
>TRBJ1-2|.|12|TRBV7-2|many
CASSLARYGYTF
TGTGCCAGCAGCTTAGCGCGATATGGCTACACCTTC
>TRBJ2-1|.|15|TRBV20-1|many
CSAPRGAESYNEQFF
TGCAGTGCCCCTAGAGGAGCGGAGTCCTACAATGAGCAGTTCTTC
>TRBJ2-5|.|14|TRBV7-2|many
CASSFTGSGKTQYF
TGTGCCAGCAGCTTTACAGGGAGCGGGAAGACCCAGTACTTC
>TRBJ2-3|.|14|TRBV28|few
CASKAARNTDTQYF
TGTGCCAGCAAGGCAGCCCGAAACACAGATACGCAGTATTTT
>TRBJ2-3|TRBD2|17|TRBV20-1|few
CSARDSAWREGLDTQYF
TGCAGTGCTAGAGATTCGGCCTGGCGGGAGGGCCTAGATACGCAGTATTTT
>TRBJ2-5|TRBD2|16|TRBV20-1|many
CSARGTSGRIQETQYF
TGCAGTGCTAGAGGGACTAGCGGGAGGATCCAAGAGACCCAGTACTTC
>TRBJ2-3|.|16|TRBV7-3|few
CASSPIGEQITDTQYF
TGTGCCAGCAGCCCCATCGGGGAACAGATCACAGATACGCAGTATTTT
>TRBJ1-1|.|13|TRBV12-3/TRBV12-4|.
CASSLLMNTEAFF
TGTGCCAGCAGTTTACTGATGAACACTGAAGCTTTCTTT
>TRBJ2-1|.|12|TRBV6-2/TRBV6-3|many
CASRDPQGEQFF
TGTGCCAGTAGGGACCCACAGGGTGAGCAGTTCTTC
>TRBJ1-6|.|14|TRBV12-3/TRBV12-4|many
CASSFGGRGSPLHF
TGTGCCAGCAGTTTTGGGGGGCGCGGATCACCCCTCCACTTT
>TRBJ2-7|.|16|TRBV5-6|many
CASTQSGTPPSYEQYF
TGTGCCAGCACCCAATCGGGGACTCCTCCCTCCTACGAGCAGTACTTC
>TRBJ2-1|TRBD2|20|TRBV18|many
CASSPPPSGSSKLIHNEQFF
TGTGCCAGCTCACCACCCCCTAGCGGGAGTTCGAAACTAATACATAATGAGCAGTTCTTC
>TRBJ2-7|TRBD2|14|TRBV6-1|many
CACRTSGTSHEQYF
TGTGCCTGTCGGACTAGCGGGACTAGCCACGAGCAGTACTTC
>TRBJ2-7|.|16|TRBV28|many
CASSRFSERTRYEQYF
TGTGCCAGCAGTCGATTTAGTGAGCGGACCCGCTACGAGCAGTACTTC
>TRBJ2-3|TRBD1|15|TRBV7-9|few
CASRKLGQGPDTQYF
TGTGCCAGCAGGAAGCTTGGACAGGGTCCAGATACGCAGTATTTT
>TRBJ2-5|.|13|TRBV7-9|.
CASRIGPEATQYF
TGTGCCAGCAGGATAGGCCCTGAGGCGACCCAGTACTTC
>TRBJ2-7|.|14|TRBV11-2|few
CASAPVTAAYEQYF
TGTGCCAGCGCCCCTGTGACAGCCGCCTACGAGCAGTACTTC
>TRBJ1-5|TRBD1|16|TRBV7-2|.
CASSLEGQGVGQPQHF
TGTGCCAGCAGCTTAGAAGGACAGGGAGTAGGTCAGCCCCAGCATTTT
>TRBJ2-7|TRBD2|17|TRBV20-1|many
CSARDRRLAGNTYEQYF
TGCAGTGCTAGAGATCGTCGTCTAGCGGGTAACACCTACGAGCAGTACTTC
>TRBJ2-5|.|15|TRBV15|many
CATSPGRVTRETQYF
TGTGCCACCTCGCCGGGAAGAGTAACACGAGAGACCCAGTACTTC
>TRBJ2-5|.|11|TRBV5-6|few
CASSLGRSQSF
TGTGCCAGCAGCTTGGGACGGTCCCAGTCCTTC
>TRBJ2-2|.|14|TRBV6-5|many
CASSWERNTGELFF
TGTGCCAGCAGTTGGGAGCGGAACACCGGGGAGCTGTTTTTT
>TRBJ1-6|.|14|TRBV4-2|many
CASSQEVGGSPLHF
TGTGCCAGCAGCCAAGAGGTGGGGGGGTCACCCCTCCACTTT
>TRBJ2-7|.|12|TRBV20-1|.
CSSQGIRVEQYF
TGCAGTTCCCAAGGGATCCGAGTCGAGCAGTACTTC
>TRBJ2-7|TRBD2|14|TRBV30|many
CAWSTSGGPYEQYF
TGTGCCTGGAGCACTAGCGGTGGCCCCTACGAGCAGTACTTC
>TRBJ2-1|TRBD2|15|TRBV29-1|.
CSVEPPSAGSNEQFF
TGCAGCGTTGAACCCCCCTCAGCGGGATCCAATGAGCAGTTCTTC
>TRBJ2-5|.|15|TRBV24-1|.
CATSDGGGRLETQYF
TGTGCCACCAGTGATGGAGGCGGCAGATTAGAGACCCAGTACTTC
>TRBJ1-1|.|11|TRBV29-1|.
CSVERVGGAFF
TGCAGCGTTGAAAGAGTGGGTGGTGCTTTCTTT
>TRBJ2-3|.|19|TRBV6-2/TRBV6-3|many
CASTYTSHFSDLSTDTQYF
TGTGCCAGCACCTACACGTCGCACTTTTCTGATTTGAGCACAGATACGCAGTATTTT
>TRBJ1-4|TRBD1|15|TRBV20-1|many
CSASPAGQINEKLFF
TGCAGTGCTTCTCCCGCGGGACAGATAAATGAAAAACTGTTTTTT
>TRBJ1-2|TRBD1|15|TRBV5-1|many
CASSLDTGGNYGYTF
TGCGCCAGCAGCTTGGATACAGGGGGCAACTATGGCTACACCTTC
>TRBJ1-2|TRBD1|16|TRBV6-5|many
CASSYSGTGGSYGYTF
TGTGCCAGCAGTTATTCCGGGACAGGGGGCAGCTATGGCTACACCTTC
>TRBJ2-4|.|15|TRBV20-1|many
CSGNPGTPRGNIQYF
TGCAGTGGAAACCCCGGGACACCGAGGGGGAACATTCAGTACTTC
>TRBJ2-2|.|16|TRBV18|many
CASSPPSRGLGGELFF
TGTGCCAGCTCACCGCCCTCCCGGGGCCTCGGGGGGGAGCTGTTTTTT
>TRBJ2-2|.|15|TRBV25-1|many
CASSDLTHNTGELFF
TGTGCCAGCAGTGATTTGACACATAACACCGGGGAGCTGTTTTTT
>TRBJ2-3|.|10|TRBV5-1|many
CAISTDTQYF
TGCGCCATCAGCACAGATACGCAGTATTTT
>TRBJ1-3|TRBD1|16|TRBV12-3/TRBV12-4|many
CASRETGTGDGNTIYF
TGTGCCAGCAGAGAGACGGGGACAGGGGATGGAAACACCATATATTTT
>TRBJ2-7|TRBD2|15|TRBV27|few
CASSPATSGMREQYF
TGTGCCAGCAGTCCTGCCACTAGCGGGATGAGGGAGCAGTACTTC
>TRBJ2-3|TRBD2|17|TRBV11-2|many
CASSYTSPRRGTDTQYF
TGTGCCAGCAGCTACACCTCGCCGAGGCGGGGGACAGATACGCAGTATTTT